The 11 T cell receptor beta chains presented below share a single source sample, sequenced in a study of shared clonotypes between healthy human individuals. The naive CD8 fraction comprised CD45RO-negative cells positively selected for CCR7 and excluded terminally differentiated effector memory CD45RA+ cells. Libraries were prepared by immunoSEQ multiplex PCR; TCRdb keeps only in-frame clonotypes and omits some of them. The sample has about 820,000 clones; around 92% are singletons. Sequenced material: naive CD8+ T cells sorted from blood. The receptors stem from a man aged 25-45 years in good health.

About this clone: This CDR3 is also generated by other DNA sequences in the sample. The chain carries TRBV27 and TRBJ2-5, with D possibly being TRBD2 (5 bases). Germline V gives CDR1 MNHEY, CDR2 SMNVEV (reference sequence). This CDR3 is built from 13 residues. V was pared by 6 bases and J by 2 bases, with 10 bases between. The DNA for the CDR3 is TGTGCCAGCAGGACGGGGATACAAGAGACCCAGTACTTC. Its translation: CASRTGIQETQYF.

V gene TRBV27 combines with J gene TRBJ2-4, with D possibly matching TRBD1 (6 bases). The CDR3 extends over 17 amino acids. The germline V gene encodes CDR1 MNHEY and CDR2 SMNVEV (reference sequence). V was cut by 0 bases and J by 2 bases, with 14 bases left in between. The CDR3 reads CASSLSAGRGPKNIQYF. The CDR3 bases are TGTGCCAGCAGTTTATCAGCAGGCAGGGGTCCCAAAAACATTCAGTACTTC.

J is TRBJ2-7 and V is TRBV29-1; D remains ambiguous. The CDR3 totals 15 residues. Germline V lookup: CDR1 SQVTM, CDR2 ANQGSEA. Trimming cost V 5 bases and J 0 bases, with 17 bases left between them. The CDR3 region is CSVTPSRGSSYEQYF. CDR3 nucleotides: TGCAGCGTTACTCCGTCCAGAGGAAGCTCCTACGAGCAGTACTTC.

As regards this clone: Other nucleotide sequences from this sample produce the same CDR3. The chain carries TRBV13 and TRBJ2-3; the D is unclear. This CDR3 is built from 12 residues. Germline CDR1 reads PRHDT; CDR2 reads FYEKMQ (reference sequence). V was clipped by 6 bases and J by 1 base, with 5 bases between them. The CDR3: CASSLGTDTQYF. The CDR3 nucleotides are TGTGCCAGCAGTCTGGGCACAGATACGCAGTATTTT.

In its sample, this clone was seen once. This chain uses TRBV14 with TRBJ2-1, with 9 nucleotides matching TRBD1. CDR3 size: 16 residues. The V gene's germline CDR1 is SGHDN and CDR2 FVKESK. The ends lost 4 bases at V and 5 bases at J; junction bases unmatched: 9. The DNA for the CDR3 is TGTGCCAGCAGCCTTCCCCCGGGACAGGGAGACAATGAGCAGTTCTTC. Protein: CASSLPPGQGDNEQFF. Drawing the rest from reference TRBV14 and TRBJ2-1, the complete variable domain is EAGVTQFPSHSVIEKGQTVTLRCDPISGHDNLYWYRRVMGKEIKFLLHFVKESKQDESGMPNNRFLAERTGGTYSTLKVQPAELEDSGVYFCASSLPPGQGDNEQFFGPGTRLTVL.

The rearrangement uses TRBV10-3 and TRBJ1-3, with D uncertain. The CDR3 has 15 amino acids. Trimming stripped 0 bases from V and 8 bases from J, with 14 bases between. Germline V gene data show CDR1 as ENHRY and CDR2 as SYGVKD. This CDR3 is CAISESGFGEDTIYF. Here the CDR3 DNA reads TGTGCCATCAGTGAGTCGGGTTTTGGGGAAGACACCATATATTTT.

CDR3 DNA: TGTGCCAGCAGTTACTCGCGATCGTCGACTACCTACGAGCAGTACTTC. Encoded protein: CASSYSRSSTTYEQYF. The V and J genes are TRBV6-5 and TRBJ2-7; perhaps TRBD2 as D (5 bases). CDR1 and CDR2 from the germline V gene are MNHEY and SVGAGI. The CDR3 spans 16 residues. Trimming removed 0 bases from V and 2 bases from J, with 14 bases in between.

V is TRBV9 and J is TRBJ2-5; TRBD1 or TRBD2 may be the D gene (6 bases each). The CDR3 length is 18 residues. With 2 bases removed from V and 3 bases from J, the gap between germline ends came to 23 bases. Germline V lookup: CDR1 SGDLS, CDR2 YYNGEE. CDR3 region: CASSVSGPVGGGKETQYF. The CDR3 DNA sequence: TGTGCCAGCAGCGTCTCCGGGCCTGTTGGAGGGGGGAAAGAGACCCAGTACTTC. Full variable domain (remainder filled in from reference TRBV9 and TRBJ2-5): DSGVTQTPKHLITATGQRVTLRCSPRSGDLSVYWYQQSLDQGLQFLIQYYNGEERAKGNILERFSAQQFPDLHSELNLSSLELGDSALYFCASSVSGPVGGGKETQYFGPGTRLLVL.

The chain joins TRBV30 to TRBJ2-2, with TRBD1 as a possible D gene (6 bases). The CDR3 covers 15 residues. Per the germline V gene, CDR1 is GTSNPN and CDR2 is SVGIG (reference sequence). V dropped 7 bases and J dropped 1 base, with 16 bases sitting between them. The CDR3 nucleotides are TGTGCCTCAACCGCCGGGACAAAGAACACCGGGGAGCTGTTTTTT. It is translated as CASTAGTKNTGELFF.

On this clone: Additional DNA sequences in this sample encode the identical CDR3. This chain joins TRBV5-4 and TRBJ2-3, with D hard to call. CDR1 and CDR2 from the germline V gene are SGHNT and YYREEE (reference sequence). The length of the CDR3 is 14 residues. V was pared by 0 bases and J by 1 base, with 6 bases between. CDR3 in amino acids: CASSLGAGTDTQYF. CDR3 nucleotide sequence: TGTGCCAGCAGCTTGGGGGCGGGCACAGATACGCAGTATTTT. The full variable domain, completed using reference TRBV5-4 and TRBJ2-3, is ETGVTQSPTHLIKTRGQQVTLRCSSQSGHNTVSWYQQALGQGPQFIFQYYREEENGRGNFPPRFSGLQFPNYSSELNVNALELDDSALYLCASSLGAGTDTQYFGPGTRLTVL.

The chain couples TRBV7-9 to TRBJ2-1; D is unresolved. Per the germline V gene, CDR1 is SEHNR and CDR2 is FQNEAQ (reference sequence). The CDR3 loop spans 15 amino acids. Trimming left V 5 bases short and J 5 bases short, with 16 bases between. The CDR3 loop is CASSPPGVANNEQFF. Written as DNA, the CDR3 is TGTGCCAGCAGCCCCCCCGGTGTAGCAAACAATGAGCAGTTCTTC.